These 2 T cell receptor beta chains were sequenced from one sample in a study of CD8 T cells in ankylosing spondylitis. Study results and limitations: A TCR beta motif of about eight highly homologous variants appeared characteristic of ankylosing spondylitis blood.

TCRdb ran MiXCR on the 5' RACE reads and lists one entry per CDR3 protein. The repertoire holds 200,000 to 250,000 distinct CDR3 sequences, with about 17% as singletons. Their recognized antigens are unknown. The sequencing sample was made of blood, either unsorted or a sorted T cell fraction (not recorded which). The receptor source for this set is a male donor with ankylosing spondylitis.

As DNA, the CDR3 is TGTGCCAGTAGTATAACGGTGTACAATGAGCAGTTCTTC. Translating gives CASSITVYNEQFF. V usage is TRBV19 and J usage is TRBJ2-1; D gene uncertain. Germline loops: CDR1 LNHDA, CDR2 SQIVND (reference sequence). This CDR3 has 13 residues. Trimming left V 2 bases short and J 4 bases short, with 6 bases between.

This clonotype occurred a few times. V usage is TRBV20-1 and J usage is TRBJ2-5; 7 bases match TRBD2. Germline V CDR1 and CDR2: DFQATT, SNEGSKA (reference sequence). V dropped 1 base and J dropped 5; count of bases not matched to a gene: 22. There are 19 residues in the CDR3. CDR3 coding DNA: TGCAGTGCTAGAGGGTTGGGGCTAGCGGTGCTTAGGTCTGAGGAGACCCAGTACTTC. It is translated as CSARGLGLAVLRSEETQYF.